This T cell receptor (beta chain) stems from a study of blood T cell repertoires in COVID-19. Original handling: The authors estimated nucleated cell counts from reference gene primer amplification. Here immunoSEQ multiplex PCR was the method, and the copy in TCRdb shows in-frame clones only, minus some. V, J and clone size are those of that table, while D and trimming were read from the DNA. The profile shows around 300,000 clones, 83% of them singletons. Germline-derived CDR1 and CDR2 are SGHDN and FVKESK. The CDR3 runs to 15 residues. The junction had 15 bases not matched to a gene; V was cut back by 10 bases and J by 7 bases.

Sequencing used peripheral blood. The V call is TRBV14, the J call TRBJ1-1; 10 bases are shared with TRBD1. The TCR originated in a woman aged 50 to 60 who had recovered from COVID-19. The CDR3 nucleotides read TGTGCCACCTCCCCGTTGGACAGGGGGTATTATGAAGCTTTCTTT. Its protein product is CATSPLDRGYYEAFF. Full variable domain (remainder filled in from reference TRBV14 and TRBJ1-1): EAGVTQFPSHSVIEKGQTVTLRCDPISGHDNLYWYRRVMGKEIKFLLHFVKESKQDESGMPNNRFLAERTGGTYSTLKVQPAELEDSGVYFCATSPLDRGYYEAFFGQGTRLTVV.